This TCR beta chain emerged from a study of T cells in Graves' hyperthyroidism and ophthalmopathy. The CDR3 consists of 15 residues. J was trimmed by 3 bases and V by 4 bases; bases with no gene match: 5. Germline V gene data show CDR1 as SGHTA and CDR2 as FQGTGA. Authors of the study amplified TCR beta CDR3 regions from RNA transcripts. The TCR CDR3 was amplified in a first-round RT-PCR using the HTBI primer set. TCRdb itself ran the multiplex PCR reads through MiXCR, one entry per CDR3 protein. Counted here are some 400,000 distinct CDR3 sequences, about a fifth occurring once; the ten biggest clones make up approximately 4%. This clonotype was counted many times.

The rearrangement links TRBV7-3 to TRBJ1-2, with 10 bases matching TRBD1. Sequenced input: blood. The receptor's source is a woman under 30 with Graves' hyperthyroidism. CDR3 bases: TGTGCCAGCAGCTCTTTGGACAGGGGGTACTATGGCTACACCTTC. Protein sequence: CASSSLDRGYYGYTF.